The rows below give T cell receptor beta chains drawn from one sample of a study of blood T cell repertoires in COVID-19. Using immunoSEQ multiplex PCR, the repertoire was profiled, and TCRdb retains in-frame clones only, with some absent. The table lists 300,000 or so clones, 85% to 90% of them singletons. The material sequenced was peripheral blood. Receptors originate from a woman aged 25 to 39 with COVID-19, enrolled during active disease. The CDR3 runs from the conserved cysteine through the conserved F or W. The D gene is left open where the match is weak. Rows give clone size only sometimes, using once, few, many, or a class for an expanded clone.

cdr3_aa,cdr3_nt,clone_size,d_call,j_call,v_call
CASSPRLAGFSYNEQFF,TGTGCCAGCTCACCTAGGCTAGCGGGGTTCTCCTACAATGAGCAGTTCTTC,once,TRBD2,TRBJ2-1,TRBV18
CAWSDGAVNEKLFF,TGTGCCTGGAGTGATGGGGCAGTTAATGAAAAACTGTTTTTT,NA,NA,TRBJ1-4,TRBV30
CAITPQGADTEAFF,TGTGCCATCACCCCACAGGGGGCGGACACTGAAGCTTTCTTT,NA,TRBD1,TRBJ1-1,TRBV10-3
CSASPPGQGSYEQYF,TGCAGTGCTAGTCCCCCGGGACAGGGGTCCTACGAGCAGTACTTC,NA,TRBD1,TRBJ2-7,TRBV20-1
CASSLDSGNTGELFF,TGTGCCAGCAGCTTAGATAGCGGAAACACCGGGGAGCTGTTTTTT,NA,NA,TRBJ2-2,TRBV11-2
CASSLEVTGADTGELFF,TGTGCCAGCAGCTTGGAAGTAACAGGGGCGGACACCGGGGAGCTGTTTTTT,NA,TRBD1,TRBJ2-2,TRBV7-9
CASRTSVYNEQFF,TGTGCCAGTAGGACTAGCGTTTACAATGAGCAGTTCTTC,NA,TRBD2,TRBJ2-1,TRBV19
CASSDTSGTPYEQYF,TGTGCCAGCAGTGACACTAGCGGGACACCCTACGAGCAGTACTTC,once,TRBD2,TRBJ2-7,TRBV6-1
CASSPPRPTGGYTF,TGTGCCAGCTCACCACCGAGGCCTACGGGTGGCTACACCTTC,NA,NA,TRBJ1-2,TRBV18
CASSSYGTKSSYEQYF,TGTGCCAGCAGCTCGTACGGGACTAAGAGCTCCTACGAGCAGTACTTC,NA,TRBD2,TRBJ2-7,TRBV5-6
CASSFVWTSGSNEQYF,TGTGCCAGTAGTTTCGTCTGGACTAGCGGGAGTAACGAGCAGTACTTC,NA,TRBD2,TRBJ2-7,TRBV19
CASSHGTAEGTEAFF,TGCGCCAGCAGCCACGGGACAGCGGAGGGCACTGAAGCTTTCTTT,once,TRBD1,TRBJ1-1,TRBV5-1
CASSPGQGKTDTQYF,TGTGCCAGCAGCCCGGGACAGGGTAAGACAGATACGCAGTATTTT,once,TRBD1,TRBJ2-3,TRBV7-9
CASSQMSYGTSGSYEQYF,TGTGCCAGCAGCCAAATGAGTTACGGGACTAGCGGGAGTTACGAGCAGTACTTC,once,TRBD2,TRBJ2-7,TRBV4-2
CATLAVPNTEAFF,TGTGCCACCTTGGCAGTTCCCAACACTGAAGCTTTCTTT,NA,NA,TRBJ1-1,TRBV28
CASSQELTSGKNIQYF,TGCGCCAGCAGCCAAGAGTTAACTAGCGGAAAAAACATTCAGTACTTC,NA,TRBD2,TRBJ2-4,TRBV4-1
CASSSGPHRTAVHTEAFF,TGTGCCAGCAGTTCAGGCCCTCACCGGACAGCGGTACACACTGAAGCTTTCTTT,NA,NA,TRBJ1-1,TRBV28
CASSSHDGYNYGYTF,TGTGCCAGCAGCTCCCACGACGGGTATAACTATGGCTACACCTTC,once,NA,TRBJ1-2,TRBV5-6
CASSLGGIGSAEAFF,TGTGCCAGCAGTTTAGGAGGGATAGGTTCGGCTGAAGCTTTCTTT,once,NA,TRBJ1-1,TRBV28
CASRRLAGGTDTQYF,TGTGCCAGCAGGAGACTAGCGGGGGGCACAGATACGCAGTATTTT,NA,TRBD2,TRBJ2-3,TRBV6-5
CASGEYRSTQYF,TGTGCCAGCGGAGAATATCGGAGTACGCAGTATTTT,NA,NA,TRBJ2-3,TRBV27
CASSVSTSGHRYGYTF,TGTGCCAGCAGCGTCTCCACCAGTGGGCACCGCTATGGCTACACCTTC,once,NA,TRBJ1-2,TRBV13
CASSLGTGNEKLFF,TGCGCCAGCAGCTTGGGGACAGGGAATGAAAAACTGTTTTTT,once,TRBD1,TRBJ1-4,TRBV5-1
CASSLAEGAVARDTGELFF,TGCGCCAGCAGCTTGGCAGAGGGCGCGGTCGCGCGGGACACCGGGGAGCTGTTTTTT,once,NA,TRBJ2-2,TRBV5-1
CASSQDGGVSGNTIYF,TGTGCCAGCAGCCAAGATGGAGGGGTTTCTGGAAACACCATATATTTT,NA,NA,TRBJ1-3,TRBV3-1/TRBV3-2
CASSRPGYGYTF,TGTGCCAGCAGCCGACCGGGCTATGGCTACACCTTC,few,NA,TRBJ1-2,TRBV6-4
CASSLDRGNQPQHF,TGTGCCAGCAGCTTGGACAGGGGTAATCAGCCCCAGCATTTT,once,TRBD1,TRBJ1-5,TRBV5-5
CASSLGQRLNTAEAFF,TGCGCCAGCAGCTTGGGGCAGAGACTGAACACCGCTGAAGCTTTCTTT,NA,NA,TRBJ1-1,TRBV5-1
CASGTGLQETQYF,TGTGCCAGCGGGACTGGGCTACAAGAGACCCAGTACTTC,NA,NA,TRBJ2-5,TRBV21-1
CASSRDFLGLAGGRETQYF,TGCGCCAGCAGCCGGGACTTCCTAGGACTAGCGGGAGGGAGAGAGACCCAGTACTTC,NA,TRBD2,TRBJ2-5,TRBV5-1
CASSLRGRGRGEKLFF,TGTGCCAGCAGCTTGAGGGGAAGGGGGCGAGGGGAAAAACTGTTTTTT,few,TRBD1,TRBJ1-4,TRBV5-6
CASSLALTGRIGYTF,TGTGCCAGCAGCTTAGCCCTGACAGGGCGGATTGGCTACACCTTC,NA,TRBD1,TRBJ1-2,TRBV7-9
CSASSAARNEQFF,TGCAGTGCTAGTTCAGCGGCGAGGAATGAGCAGTTCTTC,NA,NA,TRBJ2-1,TRBV20-1
CASSGLAANTGELFF,TGCGCCAGCAGTGGGTTGGCAGCGAACACCGGGGAGCTGTTTTTT,NA,NA,TRBJ2-2,TRBV10-2
CASSFVWGHEQYF,TGTGCCAGCAGTTTTGTATGGGGCCACGAGCAGTACTTC,NA,NA,TRBJ2-7,TRBV27
CAISELTEQFF,TGTGCCATCAGTGAATTGACAGAGCAGTTCTTC,NA,NA,TRBJ2-1,TRBV10-3
CASSTLPGQGESEKLFF,TGTGCCAGCAGCACCCTCCCGGGACAGGGGGAGAGTGAAAAACTGTTTTTT,NA,NA,TRBJ1-4,TRBV21-1
CASSLTGYGYTF,TGTGCCAGCAGTTTGACAGGGTATGGCTACACCTTC,NA,TRBD1,TRBJ1-2,TRBV28
CASSLGRGSPYEQYF,TGTGCCAGCAGTTTAGGGAGGGGGTCCCCCTACGAGCAGTACTTC,NA,NA,TRBJ2-7,TRBV27
CASSQTGRGTEAFF,TGTGCCAGCAGTCAAACAGGGAGGGGCACTGAAGCTTTCTTT,NA,NA,TRBJ1-1,TRBV28
CASSSQAGYGYTF,TGTGCCAGCAGTTCTCAAGCCGGGTATGGCTACACCTTC,NA,NA,TRBJ1-2,TRBV27
CASSLYGTVSNQPQHF,TGTGCCAGCAGTTTGTATGGGACAGTTAGCAATCAGCCCCAGCATTTT,NA,TRBD1,TRBJ1-5,TRBV28
CASSEVNLNQPQHF,TGTGCCAGCAGTGAAGTAAATCTAAATCAGCCCCAGCATTTT,few,NA,TRBJ1-5,TRBV2
CASSVGGSPGYEQYF,TGTGCCAGCAGCGTAGGCGGGAGTCCCGGCTACGAGCAGTACTTC,NA,TRBD2,TRBJ2-7,TRBV9
CASSITGLETQYF,TGTGCCAGTAGTATAACAGGCCTAGAGACCCAGTACTTC,NA,NA,TRBJ2-5,TRBV19
CAWSVFTGEFLGSYYEQYF,TGTGCCTGGAGTGTATTTACAGGGGAGTTCCTTGGATCCTACTACGAGCAGTACTTC,NA,TRBD1,TRBJ2-7,TRBV30
CASSQGGVYTDTQYF,TGTGCCAGCAGCCAGGGAGGGGTTTACACAGATACGCAGTATTTT,NA,TRBD2,TRBJ2-3,TRBV3-1/TRBV3-2
CASKAHYRDRDQPQHF,TGTGCCAGCAAAGCGCACTACCGGGACAGGGATCAGCCCCAGCATTTT,once,TRBD1,TRBJ1-5,TRBV2
CASSLSQGIGTEAFF,TGTGCCAGCAGTTTATCGCAGGGAATAGGGACTGAAGCTTTCTTT,NA,NA,TRBJ1-1,TRBV27
CASSAAGTIYNEQFF,TGTGCCAGCAGCGCTGCGGGAACAATCTACAATGAGCAGTTCTTC,NA,NA,TRBJ2-1,TRBV11-2
CASSLAITGMGSREKLFF,TGCGCCAGCAGCTTGGCCATTACAGGGATGGGGTCTAGGGAAAAACTGTTTTTT,NA,NA,TRBJ1-4,TRBV5-1
CASSSGLAASTDTQYF,TGCGCCAGCAGCTCGGGACTAGCGGCTAGCACAGATACGCAGTATTTT,once,TRBD2,TRBJ2-3,TRBV5-1
CASSTGIGYGYTF,TGTGCCAGCAGTACAGGGATAGGCTATGGCTACACCTTC,NA,NA,TRBJ1-2,TRBV27
CAREPQKGRYTGELFF,TGTGCCAGGGAGCCACAGAAGGGGCGATACACCGGGGAGCTGTTTTTT,NA,NA,TRBJ2-2,TRBV7-2